This TCR beta chain was documented in a study of CD8 T cells in Susac syndrome. Controls were healthy donors (matched for age and sex). Negative isolation yielded CD4+ and CD8+ T cells, and FACS enriched TEMRA cells. Study results and caveats: A relatively small number of individuals underwent TCR sequencing and HLA analysis.

Comment on this clonotype: What it binds is unknown.

The authors reverse transcribed roughly 0.5 to 1 ug RNA with random hexamers. The CDR3 of TCR beta was amplified by immunoSEQ multiplex PCR across 54 Vbeta and 13 Jbeta. TCRdb re-analysed the immunoSEQ multiplex PCR reads in MiXCR, keeping a single row per CDR3 protein. The sample has 15,000 to 20,000 distinct CDR3 sequences, about 95% seen once; the top ten hold about 0.24%. The germline V gene encodes CDR1 MDHEN and CDR2 SYDVKM. The CDR3 has 13 residues. Deletions cut 8 bases from V and 3 bases from J, with 10 bases between. The rearrangement joins TRBV28 to TRBJ2-2; D is unclear. Sequencing used CD8+ T cells from PBMCs. The sequence was obtained from a human donor in good health. The CDR3: CASCWAYTGELFF. In DNA, the CDR3 is TGTGCCAGCTGCTGGGCCTACACCGGGGAGCTGTTTTTT.